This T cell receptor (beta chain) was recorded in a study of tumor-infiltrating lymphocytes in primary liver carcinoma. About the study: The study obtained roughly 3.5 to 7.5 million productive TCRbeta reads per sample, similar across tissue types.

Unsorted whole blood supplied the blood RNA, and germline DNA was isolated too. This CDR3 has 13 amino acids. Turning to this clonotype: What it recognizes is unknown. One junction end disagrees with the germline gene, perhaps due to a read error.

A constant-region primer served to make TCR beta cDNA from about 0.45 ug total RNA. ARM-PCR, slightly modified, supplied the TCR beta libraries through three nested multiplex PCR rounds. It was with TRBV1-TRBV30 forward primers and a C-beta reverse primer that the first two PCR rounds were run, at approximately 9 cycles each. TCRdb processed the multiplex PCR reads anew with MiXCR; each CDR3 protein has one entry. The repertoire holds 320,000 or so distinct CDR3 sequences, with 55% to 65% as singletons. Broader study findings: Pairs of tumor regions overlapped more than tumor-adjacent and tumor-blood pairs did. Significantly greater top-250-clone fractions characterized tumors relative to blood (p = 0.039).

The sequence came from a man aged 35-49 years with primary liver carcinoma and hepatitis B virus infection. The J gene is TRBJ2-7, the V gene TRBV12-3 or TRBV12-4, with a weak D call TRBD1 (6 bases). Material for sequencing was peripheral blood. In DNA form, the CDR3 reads TGCGCCAGCAGTTCGGGACAAAACCACGAGCACTACTTC. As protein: CASSSGQNHEHYF.